The next 24 T cell receptor beta chains were all read from a single sample in a study of technical replicates of blood from a handful of donors. Data came from immunoSEQ multiplex PCR; TCRdb stores just in-frame clones and leaves some out. Of tens of thousands of clones listed, 95% are singletons. The sequenced sample consisted of T cells isolated from PBMCs. The origin of the receptors is a human donor in good health.

The J gene is TRBJ2-7, the V gene TRBV28, with D uncertain. The CDR3 runs 14 residues. V shed 5 bases and J shed 6 bases, with 17 bases lying between them. Germline V gene lookup returns CDR1 MDHEN and CDR2 SYDVKM. The CDR3: CASSNNPTITEQYF. CDR3 coding DNA: TGTGCCAGCAGTAATAATCCGACAATTACCGAGCAGTACTTC.

The genes are TRBV2 and TRBJ2-2; D is perhaps TRBD1 (5 bases). The V end was cut by 3 bases, the J end by 9 bases, with 17 bases between. The CDR3 runs to 15 residues. Germline-derived CDR1 and CDR2 are SNHLY and FYNNEI. In DNA, the CDR3 is TGTGCCAGCAGTGAGTTATGGGGCGTTAGCCGGGAGCTGTTTTTT. Its translation is CASSELWGVSRELFF.

The chain employs TRBV5-4 and TRBJ1-5; D unresolved. The CDR3 spans 14 residues. Germline V gives CDR1 SGHNT, CDR2 YYREEE (reference sequence). Trimming left V 4 bases short and J 7 bases short, with 15 bases between. The CDR3 sequence: CASSQDPSGQPQHF. CDR3 coding DNA: TGTGCCAGCAGCCAGGACCCCTCGGGGCAGCCCCAGCATTTT.

The chain carries TRBV29-1 and TRBJ1-1; D remains ambiguous. Germline CDR1 is SQVTM and CDR2 is ANQGSEA. This CDR3 is 11 amino acids long. The germline V and J ends were trimmed by 4 bases and 3 bases, with 6 bases remaining between them. The CDR3 sequence: CSVVQHTEAFF. The CDR3 DNA reads TGCAGCGTTGTACAACACACTGAAGCTTTCTTT.

The chain combines TRBV5-1 with TRBJ2-7, with 8 bases matching TRBD1. With V trimmed by 2 bases and J by 2 bases, 3 bases remained unmatched. Per germline, CDR1 SGHRS and CDR2 YFSETQ. The CDR3 is made up of 14 amino acids. This chain's CDR3 is CASSFLQGAYEQYF. CDR3 DNA sequence: TGCGCCAGCAGCTTTTTACAGGGGGCCTACGAGCAGTACTTC.

V gene TRBV6-5 combines with J gene TRBJ2-7; 13 positions agree with TRBD2. V gave up 6 bases and J gave up 4 bases; unmatched junction bases: 3. Germline V lookup: CDR1 MNHEY, CDR2 SVGAGI. The CDR3 contains 14 residues. CDR3 region: CASSSTSGRYEQYF. The CDR3 DNA reads as TGTGCCAGCAGCTCGACTAGCGGGAGGTACGAGCAGTACTTC.

This chain joins TRBV2 and TRBJ2-1, with TRBD2 matching 14 bases. Losses at the gene ends were 8 bases for V and 6 bases for J; bases not matched to a gene: 6. The CDR3 is 15 residues long. Looked up from germline, CDR1 is SNHLY and CDR2 is FYNNEI. CDR3 nucleotide sequence: TGTGCCAGCGGGCGACTAGCGGGAGGGGGCAATGAGCAGTTCTTC. As protein: CASGRLAGGGNEQFF.

The chain is built from TRBV7-3 and TRBJ2-2, with TRBD1 as a possible D gene (6 bases). The length of the CDR3 is 15 residues. V gave up 5 bases and J gave up 4 bases, with 14 bases separating them. Per the germline V gene, CDR1 is SGHTA and CDR2 is FQGTGA. The CDR3 region has the DNA TGTGCCAGCAGCGCAGGGGTCCCGGGCACCGGGGAGCTGTTTTTT. It codes for CASSAGVPGTGELFF.

This chain uses TRBV6-6 with TRBJ1-2; D ambiguous. Trimming left V 4 bases short and J 5 bases short, with 20 bases between. This CDR3 spans 16 amino acids. Germline V lookup: CDR1 MNHNY, CDR2 SVGAGI (reference sequence). CDR3 DNA sequence: TGTGCCAGCAGTTCGCCAACCCGGGTTCCCGTTTATGGCTACACCTTC. Residues: CASSSPTRVPVYGYTF.

The chain carries TRBV7-9 and TRBJ1-1; a possible D gene is TRBD1 (5 bases). V lost 1 base, J lost 4 bases, and 16 bases lay in between. This CDR3 comprises 16 residues. The germline gives CDR1 SEHNR, CDR2 FQNEAQ (reference sequence). In DNA, the CDR3 is TGTGCCAGCAGCTTAGGTCAGCTTGACAGCCGCACTGAAGCTTTCTTT. As protein: CASSLGQLDSRTEAFF.

The rearrangement links TRBV7-8 to TRBJ2-7; D unclear. The CDR3 covers 12 residues. V shed 2 bases and J shed 5 bases, with 7 bases lying between them. Looked up from germline, CDR1 is SGHVS and CDR2 is FQNEAQ. CDR3 coding DNA: TGTGCCAGCAGCTTAAATATCCACGAGCAGTACTTC. Translated: CASSLNIHEQYF.

This chain uses TRBV6-1 with TRBJ2-3, with TRBD1 matching 9 bases. The germline CDR1 and CDR2 sequences are MNHNS and SASEGT. The V gene end was trimmed by 4 bases and the J gene end by 4 bases; junction bases not matched to a gene: 6. The CDR3 length is 15 residues. The CDR3 sequence is CASSGGTGRADTQYF. CDR3 nucleotide sequence: TGTGCCAGCAGTGGAGGGACAGGGAGGGCAGATACGCAGTATTTT.

The genes are TRBV30 and TRBJ1-4; 10 nucleotides align to TRBD1. Germline values: CDR1 GTSNPN, CDR2 SVGIG (reference sequence). The CDR3 runs 12 residues. V was clipped by 3 bases and J by 11 bases; unmatched bases: 3. CDR3 amino acids: CAWRDRGEKLFF. The CDR3 DNA follows: TGTGCCTGGAGGGACAGGGGGGAGAAACTGTTTTTT.

The chain recombines TRBV5-4 with TRBJ1-2; D not certain. V dropped 0 bases and J dropped 4 bases, with 10 bases sitting between them. Germline CDR1 is SGHNT and CDR2 is YYREEE (reference sequence). This CDR3 contains 14 residues. The CDR3 DNA reads as TGTGCCAGCAGCTTGGGCGGCGGTGTCTATGGCTACACCTTC. Its translation is CASSLGGGVYGYTF.

The J gene is TRBJ1-2, the V gene TRBV7-9; a possible D gene is TRBD1 (5 bases). This CDR3 is built from 14 residues. Germline assignment: CDR1 SEHNR and CDR2 FQNEAQ (reference sequence). Trimming removed 1 base from V and 8 bases from J, with 14 bases in between. CDR3 bases: TGTGCCAGCAGCTTAGATGGCAGGGAAGGGGGCTACACCTTC. Encoded protein: CASSLDGREGGYTF.

The chain combines TRBV19 with TRBJ1-1, with D hard to call. The germline V gene encodes CDR1 LNHDA and CDR2 SQIVND (reference sequence). CDR3 size: 9 residues. Deletions cut 9 bases from V and 5 bases from J, with 4 bases between. The CDR3, as DNA: TGTGCCAGCACAACTGAAGCTTTCTTT. Translated: CASTTEAFF.

The chain is built from TRBV29-1 and TRBJ2-7; TRBD2 aligns across 7 bases. CDR3 length equals 14 residues. Germline trimming cut 4 bases from V and 4 bases from J; bases unmatched to any gene: 10. Germline CDR1 reads SQVTM; CDR2 reads ANQGSEA. CDR3 bases: TGCAGCGTTGGCGGTGGGGGAGGGCAATACGAGCAGTACTTC. Protein product: CSVGGGGGQYEQYF.

This clone was seen just once. The chain has TRBV19 and TRBJ2-7; TRBD2 matches at 7 bases. With V trimmed by 3 bases and J by 3 bases, 14 bases remained unmatched. The CDR3 totals 17 residues. Germline V gives CDR1 LNHDA, CDR2 SQIVND (reference sequence). As DNA, the CDR3 is TGTGCCAGTAGTATCGGGGGGATTAGCGGAGAGTTCTACGAGCAGTACTTC. Residues: CASSIGGISGEFYEQYF.

The CDR3 loop reads CASSIETGGSTDTQYF. CDR3 sequence (DNA): TGTGCCAGTAGTATAGAAACAGGGGGGAGCACAGATACGCAGTATTTT. The chain employs TRBV19 and TRBJ2-3; 8 bases agree with TRBD1. Germline assignment: CDR1 LNHDA and CDR2 SQIVND (reference sequence). J gave up 0 bases and V 0 bases, and 2 bases lay outside the gene matches. This CDR3 is 16 amino acids long.

CDR3 amino acids: CASSLIGVRRVDYGYTF. In DNA, the CDR3 is TGTGCCAGCAGTTTAATAGGGGTCCGCAGGGTTGACTATGGCTACACCTTC. The chain employs TRBV28 and TRBJ1-2, with D perhaps TRBD1 (5 bases). The CDR3 consists of 17 residues. Trimming stripped 2 bases from V and 3 bases from J, with 19 bases between. Germline V gene sequence: CDR1 MDHEN, CDR2 SYDVKM.

The V call is TRBV9, the J call TRBJ1-4; D might be TRBD1 (6 bases). This CDR3 is 15 amino acids long. The germline CDR1 and CDR2 sequences are SGDLS and YYNGEE. The V gene lost 0 bases and the J gene lost 8 bases, with 14 bases spanning the gap. CDR3 region: CASSVAEGVQEKLFF. The CDR3 bases are TGTGCCAGCAGCGTAGCTGAGGGGGTACAAGAAAAACTGTTTTTT.

This clone was counted a single time. This sequence joins TRBV15 and TRBJ1-1, with unresolved D. The CDR3 has 16 residues. Between the trimmed V and J ends, which lost 0 bases and 5 bases, there was a span of 16 bases. Per the germline V gene, CDR1 is LNHNV and CDR2 is YYDKDF (reference sequence). CDR3 sequence: CATSRDRGPYFTEAFF. CDR3 DNA: TGTGCCACCAGCAGAGATAGAGGGCCCTATTTTACTGAAGCTTTCTTT.

This clone was detected only once. The V call is TRBV7-8, the J call TRBJ2-1; 10 bases agree with TRBD1. The CDR3 sequence is 16 residues long. Germline trimming cut 3 bases from V and 7 bases from J; bases unmatched to any gene: 9. The germline V gene encodes CDR1 SGHVS and CDR2 FQNEAQ. The CDR3 region is CASSFLGQGMRNEQFF. CDR3 sequence (DNA): TGTGCCAGCAGCTTTCTGGGACAGGGGATGAGGAATGAGCAGTTCTTC.

The chain links TRBV2 to TRBJ2-3, with D possibly matching TRBD2 (6 bases). Germline V lookup: CDR1 SNHLY, CDR2 FYNNEI. V lost 6 bases, J lost 3 bases, and 7 bases lay in between. This CDR3 has 12 amino acids. The CDR3 DNA reads TGTGCCAGCAGCGCGGGAACAGATACGCAGTATTTT. Amino acids: CASSAGTDTQYF. The full variable domain, its missing parts supplied by reference TRBV2 and TRBJ2-3, is EPEVTQTPSHQVTQMGQEVILRCVPISNHLYFYWYRQILGQKVEFLVSFYNNEISEKSEIFDDQFSVERPDGSNFTLKIRSTKLEDSAMYFCASSAGTDTQYFGPGTRLTVL.